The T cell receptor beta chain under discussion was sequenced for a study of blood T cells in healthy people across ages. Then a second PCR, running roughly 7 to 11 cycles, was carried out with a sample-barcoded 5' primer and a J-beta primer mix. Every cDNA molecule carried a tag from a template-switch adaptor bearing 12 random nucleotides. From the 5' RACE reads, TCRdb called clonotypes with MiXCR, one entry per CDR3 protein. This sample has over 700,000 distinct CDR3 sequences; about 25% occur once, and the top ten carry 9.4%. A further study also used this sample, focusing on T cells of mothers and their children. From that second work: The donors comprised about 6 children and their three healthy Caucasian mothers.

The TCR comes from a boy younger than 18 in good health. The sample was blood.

CDR3 amino acids: CASSTWAGNNEQFF. Here the CDR3 DNA reads TGCGCCAGCAGTACTTGGGCGGGGAACAATGAGCAGTTCTTC. J is TRBJ2-1 and V is TRBV4-1; D may be TRBD2 (6 bases). The CDR3 runs 14 residues. Trimming shortened V by 6 bases and J by 5 bases, and 14 bases separated the two germline ends. Per the germline V gene, CDR1 is MGHRA and CDR2 is YSYEKL.